This T cell receptor (beta chain) was observed in a study of blood T cell repertoires in COVID-19. Study-wide context: PBMCs, B-cell-depleted T cells, or T cells were the source of the cDNA or gDNA that made up the material.

V was cut by 1 base and J by 5 bases, with 12 bases left in between. From germline, CDR1 is SEHNR and CDR2 FQNEAQ (reference sequence). The CDR3 length is 15 residues. Original handling: Amplification with reference gene primers provided the estimates of nucleated cell counts. Clones were read by immunoSEQ multiplex PCR, and TCRdb kept only the in-frame ones, dropping some. That table furnishes V, J and clone size, whereas the DNA furnished D and trimming. The sample holds around 150,000 clones, 80% seen once. Participants spanned ages about 18 to 95 years and resided in some 22 US areas. The receptor comes from a man in his forties who had recovered from COVID-19. V is TRBV7-9 and J is TRBJ1-5; D might be TRBD1 (5 bases). Specimen: PBMCs or T cells enriched from blood (not recorded which). DNA for the CDR3: TGTGCCAGCAGCTTAGGACAGCCGGCGGATCAGCCCCAGCATTTT. Its translation is CASSLGQPADQPQHF.